These 22 T cell receptor beta chains came from one sample sequenced in a study of cytomegalovirus exposure and HLA in healthy donors. 13 Jbeta primers and 60 Vbeta primers were used for the PCR. TCRdb's copy holds only in-frame clones and misses some; the assay was immunoSEQ multiplex PCR. Of roughly 120,000 clones listed, 70% to 85% are singletons. The sequenced sample was PBMCs. Receptors were obtained from a man aged 25-45 years in good health and CMV-seropositive.

V gene TRBV18 combines with J gene TRBJ2-2, with 8 bases lining up with TRBD1. From germline, CDR1 is KGHSH and CDR2 LQKENI. The length of the CDR3 is 15 residues. The J segment lost 4 bases and the V segment lost 4 bases, leaving 5 bases of the junction unmatched. The CDR3 loop is CASSHGQGVTGELFF. The CDR3 region has the DNA TGTGCCAGCTCACACGGACAGGGTGTCACCGGGGAGCTGTTTTTT.

This chain links TRBV11-2 with TRBJ2-1; 11 bases are shared with TRBD2. Germline CDR1 SGHAT, CDR2 FQNNGV. There are 19 residues in the CDR3. V gave up 5 bases and J gave up 0 bases; unmatched junction bases: 12. The CDR3, as DNA: TGTGCCAGCAGCCCTTCATTAGCGGGGGGGTCCAGCTCCTACAATGAGCAGTTCTTC. Translated: CASSPSLAGGSSSYNEQFF.

The rearrangement uses TRBV2 and TRBJ1-5; TRBD1 matches 8 bases. V trimming: 8 bases; J trimming: 5 bases; junction bases outside the gene matches: 5. This CDR3 spans 13 amino acids. CDR1 SNHLY and CDR2 FYNNEI come from the germline V gene. CDR3 DNA: TGTGCCAGCGGCGGGACAGGATATCAGCCCCAGCATTTT. Encoded protein: CASGGTGYQPQHF.

The V gene is TRBV19, the J gene TRBJ1-3; D is uncertain. V lost 5 bases and J lost 3, with 17 bases in between. Looked up from germline, CDR1 is LNHDA and CDR2 is SQIVND (reference sequence). The CDR3 has 16 residues. In nucleotides, the CDR3 is TGTGCCAGTAGTTCTCGCCTACAGAGTTTTGGAAACACCATATATTTT. Its protein is CASSSRLQSFGNTIYF. Variable domain in full (rest from reference TRBV19 and TRBJ1-3): DGGITQSPKYLFRKEGQNVTLSCEQNLNHDAMYWYRQDPGQGLRLIYYSQIVNDFQKGDIAEGYSVSREKKESFPLTVTSAQKNPTAFYLCASSSRLQSFGNTIYFGEGSWLTVV.

This clone was seen more than once but under ten times. V is TRBV5-1 and J is TRBJ2-7, with D perhaps TRBD1 (7 bases). V was pared by 0 bases and J by 2 bases, with 12 bases between. The CDR3 has 15 amino acids. Germline-derived CDR1 and CDR2 are SGHRS and YFSETQ. Here the CDR3 reads CASSLAGGGTYEQYF. In DNA form, the CDR3 reads TGCGCCAGCAGCTTGGCAGGGGGAGGAACCTACGAGCAGTACTTC.

This chain joins TRBV5-6 and TRBJ1-4, with TRBD1 as a possible D gene (5 bases). Germline CDR1 reads SGHDT; CDR2 reads YYEEEE. This CDR3 has 14 residues. V was trimmed by 1 base and J by 6 bases, leaving 10 bases between them. The DNA for the CDR3 is TGTGCCAGCAGCTTGACCGGAGGGGATGAAAAACTGTTTTTT. As protein: CASSLTGGDEKLFF.

The genes are TRBV6-6 and TRBJ2-2, with TRBD2 matching 9 bases. Germline CDR1 is MNHNY and CDR2 is SVGAGI (reference sequence). J lost 5 bases, V lost 7 bases, and 5 bases had no gene match. There are 14 residues in the CDR3. The chain's CDR3 is CASTAGGLTGELFF. The DNA of the CDR3 is TGTGCCAGCACAGCGGGGGGCCTGACCGGGGAGCTGTTTTTT.

The chain has TRBV6-4 and TRBJ2-7; TRBD2 aligns across 9 bases. CDR3 size: 15 residues. Germline lookup yields CDR1 MRHNA and CDR2 SNTAGT. Trimming removed 3 bases from V and 4 bases from J; junction bases left unmatched: 7. As DNA, the CDR3 is TGTGCCAGCAGTGAAGAGGCGGGGGGGAATTACGAGCAGTACTTC. It is translated as CASSEEAGGNYEQYF.

This clone has only a few counts. The chain carries TRBV9 and TRBJ1-2, with 7 bases matching TRBD1. V lost 0 bases to trimming and J lost 3 bases; unmatched junction nucleotides: 11. Germline V lookup: CDR1 SGDLS, CDR2 YYNGEE. The length of the CDR3 is 17 residues. The CDR3 coding sequence is TGTGCCAGCAGCGTAGACCCTTCATCGACAGGGTACTATGGCTACACCTTC. Encoded protein: CASSVDPSSTGYYGYTF.

The rearrangement links TRBV25-1 to TRBJ2-7, with D possibly being TRBD2 (5 bases). The CDR3 spans 15 residues. The germline V and J ends were trimmed by 5 bases and 3 bases, with 17 bases remaining between them. Germline V gene lookup returns CDR1 MGHDK and CDR2 SYGVNS. For the CDR3, the DNA is TGTGCCAGCAGTCCGAGGACTGGGCGCGACTACGAGCAGTACTTC. Translated, it gives CASSPRTGRDYEQYF.

The table lists this clone with a few counts. The rearrangement links TRBV6-1 to TRBJ1-5, with D possibly being TRBD1 (6 bases). The CDR3 runs 14 residues. Germline CDR1 is MNHNS and CDR2 is SASEGT. Between the trimmed V and J ends, which lost 3 bases and 6 bases, there was a span of 12 bases. The DNA of the CDR3 is TGTGCCAGCAGTGATACAGGGTACAGTCAGCCCCAGCATTTT. Protein sequence: CASSDTGYSQPQHF.

J is TRBJ2-1 and V is TRBV25-1; D uncertain. Germline CDR1 and CDR2: MGHDK and SYGVNS. With 8 bases removed from V and 4 bases from J, the gap between germline ends came to 12 bases. The CDR3 runs to 13 residues. For the CDR3, the DNA is TGTGCCAGCCAACGAGTAAATTACAATGAGCAGTTCTTC. This translates into CASQRVNYNEQFF.

The chain couples TRBV4-1 to TRBJ1-5, with TRBD1 as a possible D gene (6 bases). Germline assignment: CDR1 MGHRA and CDR2 YSYEKL. The V gene lost 0 bases and the J gene lost 2 bases, with 8 bases spanning the gap. CDR3 length: 15 residues. The CDR3 coding sequence is TGCGCCAGCAGCCAAGAAGGGGGGGGCAATCAGCCCCAGCATTTT. Residues: CASSQEGGGNQPQHF.

J is TRBJ2-3 and V is TRBV19; 10 bases align to TRBD2. CDR1 LNHDA and CDR2 SQIVND come from the germline V gene (reference sequence). The CDR3 runs to 19 residues. After removal of 0 bases from V and 0 bases from J, the junction contained 9 bases not matched to a gene. The chain's CDR3 is CASSIDLASGGTSTDTQYF. CDR3 in DNA: TGTGCCAGTAGTATAGATCTTGCTAGCGGGGGTACTAGCACAGATACGCAGTATTTT.

This sequence joins TRBV27 and TRBJ2-2; D perhaps matches TRBD1 (5 bases). V was shortened by 3 bases and J by 1 base, with 18 bases between the two germline ends. The germline V gene encodes CDR1 MNHEY and CDR2 SMNVEV (reference sequence). CDR3 length: 18 amino acids. CDR3 sequence (DNA): TGTGCCAGCAGTTTTCGGTTTTCGGGTCAGGGGAACACCGGGGAGCTGTTTTTT. This gives the protein CASSFRFSGQGNTGELFF.

The V call is TRBV7-9, the J call TRBJ2-7; D possibly corresponds to TRBD1 (5 bases). The CDR3 has 13 amino acids. Germline CDR1 is SEHNR and CDR2 is FQNEAQ (reference sequence). V shed 2 bases and J shed 3 bases, with 8 bases lying between them. This CDR3 is CASSLQGVYEQYF. CDR3 coding DNA: TGTGCCAGCAGCTTACAGGGTGTCTACGAGCAGTACTTC.

V and J are TRBV6-6 and TRBJ2-1, with 7 bases aligning to TRBD1. The V and J ends lost 10 bases and 4 bases, in that order; junction bases with no gene match: 10. The V gene's germline CDR1 is MNHNY and CDR2 SVGAGI (reference sequence). The CDR3 is 14 residues long. The CDR3 nucleotides are TGTGCCACACAGACCGGGACAGTTTACAATGAGCAGTTCTTC. This sequence encodes CATQTGTVYNEQFF.

This clone has a handful of counts. The CDR3: CASSLSRDGYTF. CDR3 sequence (DNA): TGTGCCAGCAGCTTATCCAGGGATGGCTACACCTTC. V usage is TRBV7-9 and J usage is TRBJ1-2; tentatively, D is TRBD1 (5 bases). This CDR3 spans 12 amino acids. Trimming cost V 2 bases and J 6 bases, with 7 bases left between them. Germline V gives CDR1 SEHNR, CDR2 FQNEAQ (reference sequence).

This chain joins TRBV4-1 and TRBJ2-7; 8 bases align to TRBD1. The CDR3 covers 14 residues. Unmatched junction bases numbered 4, after V lost 1 base and J lost 5 bases. Germline CDR1 and CDR2: MGHRA and YSYEKL. CDR3: CASSQGDRGDEQYF. The CDR3, as DNA: TGCGCCAGCAGCCAAGGAGACAGGGGCGACGAGCAGTACTTC.

This clone was seen only a few times. The V gene is TRBV6-6, the J gene TRBJ1-1, with 7 bases aligning to TRBD1. In germline, CDR1 is MNHNY, CDR2 SVGAGI (reference sequence). V was clipped by 8 bases and J by 8 bases; unmatched bases: 11. The CDR3 is 13 residues long. CDR3 region: CASFRGFGPEAFF. The CDR3 region has the DNA TGTGCCAGCTTCAGGGGGTTTGGCCCCGAAGCTTTCTTT.

This chain uses TRBV19 with TRBJ1-5, with TRBD1 matching 7 bases. The CDR3 length is 15 residues. Germline values: CDR1 LNHDA, CDR2 SQIVND (reference sequence). V was pared by 3 bases and J by 6 bases, with 8 bases of the junction left unmatched. As DNA, the CDR3 is TGTGCCAGTAGTATGGAGCGACAGGGTGGTCAGCCCCAGCATTTT. Protein product: CASSMERQGGQPQHF.

The chain recombines TRBV12-5 with TRBJ1-5; no definite D call. CDR1 is LGHNT, CDR2 FRNRAP, per germline. V lost 5 bases and J lost 7, with 18 bases in between. The CDR3 contains 15 residues. The CDR3 loop is CASGTPRTAGQPQHF. The CDR3 region has the DNA TGTGCTAGTGGTACCCCCCGGACCGCGGGACAGCCCCAGCATTTT.